The rows below give T cell receptor beta chains drawn from one sample of a study of cytomegalovirus exposure and HLA in healthy donors. Data came from immunoSEQ multiplex PCR; TCRdb stores just in-frame clones and leaves some out. The sample has approximately 170,000 clones, around 80% seen once; the top ten hold about 1.2%. Input material: PBMCs. The receptors shown here come from a boy aged 2 to 10 in good health and CMV-seronegative. Each CDR3 is given with its conserved first and last residue. D genes are given only for firm matches. Size is stated for part of the rows, as once, few or many counts, or as a class when the clone is expanded.

>.|TRBV19|TRBJ1-1|TRBD1
TGTGCCAGTAGTATGGACAGGGCGATTGAAGCTTTCTTT
CASSMDRAIEAFF
>.|TRBV5-6|TRBJ1-2|.
TGTGCCAGCAGCTTGGGCCCCAGGGTTAACTATGGCTACACCTTC
CASSLGPRVNYGYTF
>.|TRBV30|TRBJ2-1|.
TGTGCCTGGAGTGTACGACTTGCCCCTGAGCAGTTCTTC
CAWSVRLAPEQFF
>.|TRBV27|TRBJ2-7|TRBD2
TGTGCCAGCAGAAAGGCACTAGCGGGGGTCGAGCAGTACTTC
CASRKALAGVEQYF
>.|TRBV6-5|TRBJ2-1|.
TGTGCCAGCAGACCTCTTACTAGTACCGATGAGCAGTTCTTC
CASRPLTSTDEQFF
>.|TRBV29-1|TRBJ2-7|TRBD1
TGCAGCGTAGCTGACAGGGCCTACGAGCAGTACTTC
CSVADRAYEQYF
>.|TRBV5-1|TRBJ2-5|.
TGCGCCAGCAGCCCGGAGGACTTCCAGACCCAGTACTTC
CASSPEDFQTQYF
>.|TRBV4-1|TRBJ2-1|TRBD2
TGCGCCAGCAGCCCCTCTAGCGGGATATATTACAATGAGCAGTTCTTC
CASSPSSGIYYNEQFF
>.|TRBV27|TRBJ2-2|.
TGTGCCAGCAGTTTACAGGGATCCAGGGAGCTGTTTTTT
CASSLQGSRELFF
>.|TRBV5-1|TRBJ1-1|TRBD1
TGCGCCAGCAGTCAGGGGGGAAACACTGAAGCTTTCTTT
CASSQGGNTEAFF
>.|TRBV4-3|TRBJ2-5|TRBD1
TGCGCCAGCAGCCAATTCGGGACAGGAAGTTGGGAGACCCAGTACTTC
CASSQFGTGSWETQYF
>.|TRBV6-5|TRBJ2-3|.
TGTGCCAGCAGCACGGGGGAACTAGGTGCAGATACGCAGTATTTT
CASSTGELGADTQYF
>.|TRBV11-2|TRBJ2-7|TRBD2
TGTGCCAGCAGCTCCGGGCCGGGACTAGCGGTCGGGGGGGACTTC
CASSSGPGLAVGGDF
>.|TRBV30|TRBJ2-5|.
TGTGCCTGGAGTAGAAAGGACACTCGTAGGACCCAGTACTTC
CAWSRKDTRRTQYF
>.|TRBV9|TRBJ2-3|.
TGTGCCAGCAGCGTAGATTCAGGGTTTGGGGTCCTTGTTTCGCAGTATTTT
CASSVDSGFGVLVSQYF
>.|TRBV30|TRBJ2-1|.
TGTGCCTGGAGTGTGGCGGAGGGCCTTGACAATGAGCAGTTCTTC
CAWSVAEGLDNEQFF
>.|TRBV30|TRBJ1-6|.
TGTGCCTGCATCGGGACAAGCCTCAGCTCATATAATTCACCCCTCCACTTT
CACIGTSLSSYNSPLHF
>.|TRBV18|TRBJ2-1|.
TGTGCCAGCTCACCACCCCCAGATTACAATGAGCAGTTCTTC
CASSPPPDYNEQFF
>.|TRBV27|TRBJ1-1|.
TGTGCCAGCAGTCCCTTGACACGAAACACTGAAGCTTTCTTT
CASSPLTRNTEAFF
>.|TRBV5-1|TRBJ2-2|.
TGCGCCAGCACCCCACACGAGTATCCGGCCAGACTGAACACCGGGGAGCTGTTTTTT
CASTPHEYPARLNTGELFF
>.|TRBV7-6|TRBJ2-1|TRBD2
TGTGCCAGCAGCTATGGGACTAGCGGGGCGAATGAGCAGTTCTTC
CASSYGTSGANEQFF
>.|TRBV18|TRBJ1-4|.
TGTGCCAGCTCACCGGAGAATGAAAAACTGTTTTTT
CASSPENEKLFF
>.|TRBV5-1|TRBJ1-6|.
TGCGCCAGCAGCCCCCGGACAGACCCAAATTCACCCCTCCACTTT
CASSPRTDPNSPLHF
>.|TRBV29-1|TRBJ2-1|TRBD1
TGCAGCGTTGACGGGACAGGAGACAATGAGCAGTTCTTC
CSVDGTGDNEQFF
>.|TRBV7-7|TRBJ1-4|.
TGTGCCAGCAGCCCCGGTGGTGGGGGGAATGAAAAACTGTTTTTT
CASSPGGGGNEKLFF
>.|TRBV11-2|TRBJ1-5|.
TGTGCCAGCAGCTTAGGTCAGGACAGCCACAGTACCAATCAGCCCCAGCATTTT
CASSLGQDSHSTNQPQHF
>.|TRBV5-1|TRBJ1-3|.
TGCGCCAGCAGCTTGGGCAGCTCTGGAAACACCATATATTTT
CASSLGSSGNTIYF
>.|TRBV2|TRBJ2-3|TRBD2
TGTGCCAGCAGTGAGACTAGCGGGGGGGCGAGTCCAGATACGCAGTATTTT
CASSETSGGASPDTQYF
>.|TRBV28|TRBJ1-3|.
TGTGCCAGCAGTTTAGACAGCACGTCGTGGGGCTCTGGAAACACCATATATTTT
CASSLDSTSWGSGNTIYF
>.|TRBV5-1|TRBJ2-3|TRBD2
TGCGCCAGCAGCTTGGCGGGAGGGCCAGATACGCAGTATTTT
CASSLAGGPDTQYF
>.|TRBV4-2|TRBJ1-1|TRBD1
TGTGCCAGCAGCCAGACAGGGGGATACACTGAAGCTTTCTTT
CASSQTGGYTEAFF
>.|TRBV10-2|TRBJ1-1|TRBD1
TGCGCCAGCGCGGAGGTGGCCGCCAGGGGGCTGACTGAAGCTTTCTTT
CASAEVAARGLTEAFF
>.|TRBV5-4|TRBJ1-2|.
TGTGCCAGCAGCCGACTCTTAGGACTTGGTTCTGGCTACACCTTC
CASSRLLGLGSGYTF
>.|TRBV6-1|TRBJ2-3|.
TGTGCCAGCAGTGCAGGGGTAAGAGGGACCTTCTCCAGAGATACGCAGTATTTT
CASSAGVRGTFSRDTQYF
>.|TRBV28|TRBJ1-1|TRBD1
TGTGCCAGCAGCCCGGACAGGGGGCCCGTTTGGACTGAAGCTTTCTTT
CASSPDRGPVWTEAFF
>few|TRBV19|TRBJ2-4|.
TGTGCCAGCGGTAATAGGACAGCGAAAAACATTCAGTACTTC
CASGNRTAKNIQYF
>.|TRBV27|TRBJ1-1|.
TGTGCCAGCAGACACGAGAACACTGAAGCTTTCTTT
CASRHENTEAFF